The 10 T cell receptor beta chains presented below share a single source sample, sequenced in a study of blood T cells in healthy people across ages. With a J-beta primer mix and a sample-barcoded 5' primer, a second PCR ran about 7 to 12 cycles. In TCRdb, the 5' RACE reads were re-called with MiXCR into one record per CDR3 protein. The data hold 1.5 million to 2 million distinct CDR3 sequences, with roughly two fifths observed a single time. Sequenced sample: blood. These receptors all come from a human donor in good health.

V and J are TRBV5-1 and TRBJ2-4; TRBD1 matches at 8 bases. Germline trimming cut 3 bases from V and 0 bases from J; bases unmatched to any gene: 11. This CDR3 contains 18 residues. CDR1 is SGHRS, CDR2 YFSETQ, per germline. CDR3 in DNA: TGCGCCAGCAGCTCACAACCCGGACAGGGCCTAGCCAAAAACATTCAGTACTTC. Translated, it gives CASSSQPGQGLAKNIQYF.

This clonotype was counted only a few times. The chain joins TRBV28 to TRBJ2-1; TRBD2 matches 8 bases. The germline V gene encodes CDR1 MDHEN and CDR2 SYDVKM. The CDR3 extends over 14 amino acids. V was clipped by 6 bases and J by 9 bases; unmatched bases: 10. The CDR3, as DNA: TGTGCCAGCAGCCTTAGGCGGGGGGTTGGTGAGCAGTTCTTC. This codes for CASSLRRGVGEQFF. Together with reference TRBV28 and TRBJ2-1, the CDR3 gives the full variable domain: DVKVTQSSRYLVKRTGEKVFLECVQDMDHENMFWYRQDPGLGLRLIYFSYDVKMKEKGDIPEGYSVSREKKERFSLILESASTNQTSMYLCASSLRRGVGEQFFGPGTRLTVL.

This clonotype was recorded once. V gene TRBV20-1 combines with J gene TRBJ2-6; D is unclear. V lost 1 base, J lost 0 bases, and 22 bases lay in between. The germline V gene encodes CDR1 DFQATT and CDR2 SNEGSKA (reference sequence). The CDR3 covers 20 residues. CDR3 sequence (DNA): TGCAGTGCTAGAGGAGGATACGGTACGAGTGGGCTCTCTGGGGCCAACGTCCTGACTTTC. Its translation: CSARGGYGTSGLSGANVLTF.

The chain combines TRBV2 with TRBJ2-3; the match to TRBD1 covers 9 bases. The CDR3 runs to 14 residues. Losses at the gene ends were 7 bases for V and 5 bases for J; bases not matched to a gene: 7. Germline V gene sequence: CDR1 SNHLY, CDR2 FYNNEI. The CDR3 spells CASKYRGQGDTQYF. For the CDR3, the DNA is TGTGCCAGCAAGTACAGGGGGCAGGGAGATACGCAGTATTTT.

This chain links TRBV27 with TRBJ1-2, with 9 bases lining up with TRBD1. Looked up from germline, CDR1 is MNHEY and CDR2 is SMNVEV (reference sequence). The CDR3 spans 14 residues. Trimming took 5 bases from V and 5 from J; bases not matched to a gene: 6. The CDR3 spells CASSGTGHRYGYTF. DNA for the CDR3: TGTGCCAGCAGTGGGACAGGGCACCGATATGGCTACACCTTC.

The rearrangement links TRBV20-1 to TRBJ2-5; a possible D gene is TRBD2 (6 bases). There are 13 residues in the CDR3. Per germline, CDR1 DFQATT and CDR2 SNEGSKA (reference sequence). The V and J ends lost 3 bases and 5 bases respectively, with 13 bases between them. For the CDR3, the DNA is TGCAGTGCTAGCCCACTAGCTTGGGAGACCCAGTACTTC. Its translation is CSASPLAWETQYF.

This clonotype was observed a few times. Written as DNA, the CDR3 is TGTGCCAGCAGTTCGTTCTCCACCTACGAGCAGTACTTC. Its protein is CASSSFSTYEQYF. The J gene is TRBJ2-7, the V gene TRBV28; D is undetermined. V was trimmed by 4 bases and J by 2 bases, leaving 9 bases between them. The length of the CDR3 is 13 residues. Germline lookup yields CDR1 MDHEN and CDR2 SYDVKM.

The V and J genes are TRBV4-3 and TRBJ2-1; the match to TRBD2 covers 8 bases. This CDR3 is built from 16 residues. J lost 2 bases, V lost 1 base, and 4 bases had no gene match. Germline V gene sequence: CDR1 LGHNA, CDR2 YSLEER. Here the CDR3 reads CASSQGSGETYNEQFF. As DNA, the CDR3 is TGCGCCAGCAGCCAAGGTAGCGGGGAGACCTACAATGAGCAGTTCTTC.

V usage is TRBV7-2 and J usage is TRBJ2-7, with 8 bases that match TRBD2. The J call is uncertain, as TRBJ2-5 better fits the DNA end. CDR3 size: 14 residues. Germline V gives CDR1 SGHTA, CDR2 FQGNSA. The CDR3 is CASSSGGASKTQYF. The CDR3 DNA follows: TGTGCCAGCAGCTCCGGGGGGGCCTCAAAGACCCAGTACTTC.

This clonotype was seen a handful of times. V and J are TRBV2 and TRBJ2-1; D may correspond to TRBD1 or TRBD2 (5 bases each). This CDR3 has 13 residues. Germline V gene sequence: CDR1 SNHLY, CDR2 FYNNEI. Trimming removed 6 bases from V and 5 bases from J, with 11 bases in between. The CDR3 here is CASRRGRNNEQFF. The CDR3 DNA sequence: TGTGCCAGCAGGAGGGGACGGAACAATGAGCAGTTCTTC.